Listed below are T cell receptor beta chains from one sample, sequenced in a study of cytomegalovirus exposure and HLA in healthy donors. Repertoires were generated with immunoSEQ multiplex PCR, while TCRdb's copy carries only in-frame clones and drops some. Of just over 150,000 clones listed, around 83% are singletons. Sequencing input: PBMCs. These receptors were taken from a woman younger than 35 in good health and CMV-seronegative. CDR3s include the opening cysteine and the closing phenylalanine or tryptophan.

length,J,V,CDR3
16,TRBJ2-7,TRBV4-3,CASSQEVTSVSYEQYF
12,TRBJ1-2,TRBV6-5,CASRETGGGYTF
12,TRBJ1-1,TRBV7-9,CSSSSRTHEAFF
12,TRBJ2-1,TRBV30,CAWSREWGEQFF
13,TRBJ1-1,TRBV7-3,CASSQAPGAEAFF
15,TRBJ2-1,TRBV7-9,CASTFSGSSYNEQFF
14,TRBJ2-5,TRBV4-2,CASSSLGGPETQYF
17,TRBJ2-3,TRBV28,CASSLFNRGRSTDTQYF
16,TRBJ2-7,TRBV28,CASSLFGEIRSYEQYF
13,TRBJ2-7,TRBV11-3,CASSPGDVYEQYF
15,TRBJ1-2,TRBV4-3,CASSPLPDRNYGYTF
13,TRBJ2-3,TRBV5-1,CASSFGRADTQYF
15,TRBJ1-5,TRBV6-6,CASSIGRSGNQPQHF
11,TRBJ2-7,TRBV30,CAWSVGAGREF